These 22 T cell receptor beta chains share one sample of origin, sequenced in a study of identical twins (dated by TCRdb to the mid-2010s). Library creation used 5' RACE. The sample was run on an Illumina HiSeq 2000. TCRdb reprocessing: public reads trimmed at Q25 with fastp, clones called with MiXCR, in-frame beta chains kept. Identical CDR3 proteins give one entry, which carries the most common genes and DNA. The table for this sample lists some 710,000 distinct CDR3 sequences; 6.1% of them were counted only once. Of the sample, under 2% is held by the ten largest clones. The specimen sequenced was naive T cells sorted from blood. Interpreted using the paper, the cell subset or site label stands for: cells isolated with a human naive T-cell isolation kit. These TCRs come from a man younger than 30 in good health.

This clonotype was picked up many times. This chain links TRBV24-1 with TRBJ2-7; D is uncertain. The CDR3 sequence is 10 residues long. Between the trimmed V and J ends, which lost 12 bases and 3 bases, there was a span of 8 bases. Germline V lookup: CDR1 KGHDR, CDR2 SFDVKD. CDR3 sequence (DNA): TGTGCCCCTTGGAGCTACGAGCAGTACGTC. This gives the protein CAPWSYEQYV.

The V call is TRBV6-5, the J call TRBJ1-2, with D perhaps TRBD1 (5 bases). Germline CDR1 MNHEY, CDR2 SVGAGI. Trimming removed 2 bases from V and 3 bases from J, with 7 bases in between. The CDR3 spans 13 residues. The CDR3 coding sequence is TGTGCCAGCAGTTACGTCAGGGACTATGGCTACACCTTC. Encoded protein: CASSYVRDYGYTF.

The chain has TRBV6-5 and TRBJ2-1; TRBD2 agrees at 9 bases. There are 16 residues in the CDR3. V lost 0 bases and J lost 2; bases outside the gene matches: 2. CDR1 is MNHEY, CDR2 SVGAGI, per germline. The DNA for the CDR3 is TGTGCCAGCAGTTACTCGGCTAGCGGGACCTACAATGAGCAGTTCTTC. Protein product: CASSYSASGTYNEQFF.

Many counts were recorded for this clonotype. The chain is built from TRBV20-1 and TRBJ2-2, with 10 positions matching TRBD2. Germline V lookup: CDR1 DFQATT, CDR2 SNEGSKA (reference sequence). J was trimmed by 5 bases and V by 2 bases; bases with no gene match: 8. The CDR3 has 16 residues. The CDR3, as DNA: TGCAGTGCTAGACCCGCCGGGACTAGCGAGACCGGGGAGCTGTTTTTT. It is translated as CSARPAGTSETGELFF.

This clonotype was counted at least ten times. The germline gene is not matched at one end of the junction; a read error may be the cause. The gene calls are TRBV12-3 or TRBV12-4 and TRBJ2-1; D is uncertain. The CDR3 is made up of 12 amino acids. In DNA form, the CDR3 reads TGTGCCAGCAGTTTATGGCCCTCCGGTGGGGTCTTC. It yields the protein CASSLWPSGGVF.

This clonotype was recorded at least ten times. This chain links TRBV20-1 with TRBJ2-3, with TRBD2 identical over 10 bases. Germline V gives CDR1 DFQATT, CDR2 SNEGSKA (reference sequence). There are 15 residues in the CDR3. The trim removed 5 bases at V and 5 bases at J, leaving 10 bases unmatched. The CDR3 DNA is TGCAGTGCTGCTAGCGGGAGCTCGGGGATAGATACGCAGTATTTT. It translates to CSAASGSSGIDTQYF.

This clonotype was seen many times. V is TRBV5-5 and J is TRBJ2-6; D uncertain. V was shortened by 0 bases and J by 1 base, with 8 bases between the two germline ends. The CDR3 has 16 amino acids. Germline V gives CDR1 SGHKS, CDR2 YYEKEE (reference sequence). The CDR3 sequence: CASSLVGVSGANVLTF. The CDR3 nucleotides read TGTGCCAGCAGCTTGGTGGGCGTTTCTGGGGCCAACGTCCTGACTTTC.

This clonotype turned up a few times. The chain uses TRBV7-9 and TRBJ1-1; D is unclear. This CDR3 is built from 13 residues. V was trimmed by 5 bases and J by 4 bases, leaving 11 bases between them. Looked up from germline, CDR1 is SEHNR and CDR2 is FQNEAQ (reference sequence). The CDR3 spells CASSKAFGTEAFF. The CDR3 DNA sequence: TGTGCCAGCAGCAAGGCGTTCGGCACTGAAGCTTTCTTT.

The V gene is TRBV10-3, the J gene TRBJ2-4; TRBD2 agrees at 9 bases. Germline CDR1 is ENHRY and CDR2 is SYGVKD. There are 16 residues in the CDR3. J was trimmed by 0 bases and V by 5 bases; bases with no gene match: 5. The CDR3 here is CAISPGLALAKNIQYF. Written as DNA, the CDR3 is TGTGCCATCAGTCCGGGACTAGCACTAGCCAAAAACATTCAGTACTTC.

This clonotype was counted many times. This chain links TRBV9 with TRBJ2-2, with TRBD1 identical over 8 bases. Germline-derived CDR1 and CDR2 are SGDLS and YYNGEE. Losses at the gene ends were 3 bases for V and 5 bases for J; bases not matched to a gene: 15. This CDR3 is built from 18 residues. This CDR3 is CASSGTRAGGVGTGELFF. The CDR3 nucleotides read TGTGCCAGCAGCGGGACTCGCGCAGGGGGCGTAGGAACCGGGGAGCTGTTTTTT.

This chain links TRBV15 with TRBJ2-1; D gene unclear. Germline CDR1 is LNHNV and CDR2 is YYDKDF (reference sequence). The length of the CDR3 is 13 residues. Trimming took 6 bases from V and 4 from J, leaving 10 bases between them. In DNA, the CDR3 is TGTGCCACCAGAGCCCCACTATACAATGAGCAGTTCTTC. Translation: CATRAPLYNEQFF.

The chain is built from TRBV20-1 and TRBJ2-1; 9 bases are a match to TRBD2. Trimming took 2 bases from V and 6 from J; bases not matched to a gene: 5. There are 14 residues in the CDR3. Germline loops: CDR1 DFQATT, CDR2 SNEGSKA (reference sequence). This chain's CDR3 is CSARWLAGSNEQFF. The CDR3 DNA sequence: TGCAGTGCTAGATGGCTAGCGGGGTCCAATGAGCAGTTCTTC.

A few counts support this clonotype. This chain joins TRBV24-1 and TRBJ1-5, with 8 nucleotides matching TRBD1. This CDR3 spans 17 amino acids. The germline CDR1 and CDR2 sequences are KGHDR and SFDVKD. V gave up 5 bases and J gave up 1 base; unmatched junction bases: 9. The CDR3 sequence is CATSAGQGQYSNQPQHF. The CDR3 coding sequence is TGTGCCACCAGTGCCGGACAGGGACAATACAGCAATCAGCCCCAGCATTTT.

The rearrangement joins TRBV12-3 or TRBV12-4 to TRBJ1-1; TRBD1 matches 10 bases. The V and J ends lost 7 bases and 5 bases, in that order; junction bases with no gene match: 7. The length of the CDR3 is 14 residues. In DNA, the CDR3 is TGTGCCAGCAACCTTGGGGGACAGGGGACTGAAGCTTTCTTT. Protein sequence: CASNLGGQGTEAFF.

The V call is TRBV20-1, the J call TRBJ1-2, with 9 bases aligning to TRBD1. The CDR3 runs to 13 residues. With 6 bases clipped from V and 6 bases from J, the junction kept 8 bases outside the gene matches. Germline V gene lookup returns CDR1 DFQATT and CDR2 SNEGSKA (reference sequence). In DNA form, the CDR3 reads TGCAGTGCCGCCTCCGACAGGGGGAATGGCTACACCTTC. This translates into CSAASDRGNGYTF.

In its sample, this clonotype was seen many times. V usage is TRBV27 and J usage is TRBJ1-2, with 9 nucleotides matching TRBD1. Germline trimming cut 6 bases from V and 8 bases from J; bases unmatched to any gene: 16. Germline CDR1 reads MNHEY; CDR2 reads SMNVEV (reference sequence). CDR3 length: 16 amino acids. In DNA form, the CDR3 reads TGTGCCAGCAGACTAAAACCGGGACAGGGCTCGCGAGGCTACACCTTC. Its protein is CASRLKPGQGSRGYTF.

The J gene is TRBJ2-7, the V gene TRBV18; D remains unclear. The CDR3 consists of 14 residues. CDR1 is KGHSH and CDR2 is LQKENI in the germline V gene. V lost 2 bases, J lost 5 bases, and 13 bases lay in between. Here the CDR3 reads CASSPTVRSHEQYV. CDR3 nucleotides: TGTGCCAGCTCACCAACGGTAAGGAGCCACGAGCAGTACGTC.

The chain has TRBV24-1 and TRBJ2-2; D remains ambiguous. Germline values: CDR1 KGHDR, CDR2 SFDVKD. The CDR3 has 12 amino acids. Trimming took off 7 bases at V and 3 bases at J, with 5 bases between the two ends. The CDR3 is CATREYTGELFF. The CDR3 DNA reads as TGTGCCACCAGGGAGTACACCGGGGAGCTGTTTTTT.

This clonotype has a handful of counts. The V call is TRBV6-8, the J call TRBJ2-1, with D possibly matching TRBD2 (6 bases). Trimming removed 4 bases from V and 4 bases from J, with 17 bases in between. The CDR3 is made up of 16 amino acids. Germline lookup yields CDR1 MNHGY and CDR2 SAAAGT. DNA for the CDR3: TGTGCCAGCAGTTCGAGTTGGGGAGCGGGTTACAATGAGCAGTTCTTC. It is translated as CASSSSWGAGYNEQFF.

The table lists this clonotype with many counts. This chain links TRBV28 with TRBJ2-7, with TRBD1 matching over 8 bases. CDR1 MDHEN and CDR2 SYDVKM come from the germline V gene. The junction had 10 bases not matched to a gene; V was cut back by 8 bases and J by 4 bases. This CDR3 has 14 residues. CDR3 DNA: TGTGCCAGCGCGACAGGGGCGACAATTTACGAGCAGTACTTC. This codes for CASATGATIYEQYF. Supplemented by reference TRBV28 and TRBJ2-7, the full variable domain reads DVKVTQSSRYLVKRTGEKVFLECVQDMDHENMFWYRQDPGLGLRLIYFSYDVKMKEKGDIPEGYSVSREKKERFSLILESASTNQTSMYLCASATGATIYEQYFGPGTRLTVT.

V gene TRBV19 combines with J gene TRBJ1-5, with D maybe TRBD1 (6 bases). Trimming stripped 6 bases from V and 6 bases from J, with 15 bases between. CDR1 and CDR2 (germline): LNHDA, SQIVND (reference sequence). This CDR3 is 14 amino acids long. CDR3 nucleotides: TGTGCCAGTAGCCCGACAGGTCGGAGTCAGCCCCAGCATTTT. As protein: CASSPTGRSQPQHF.

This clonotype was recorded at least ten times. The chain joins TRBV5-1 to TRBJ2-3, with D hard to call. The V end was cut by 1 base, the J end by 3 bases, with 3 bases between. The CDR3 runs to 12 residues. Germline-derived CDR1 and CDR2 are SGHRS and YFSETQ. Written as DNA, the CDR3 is TGCGCCAGCAGCTTGTTAACAGATACGCAGTATTTT. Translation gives CASSLLTDTQYF.